A selection of T cell receptor beta chains follows, all from one sample in a study of cytotoxic CD8 clonotypes in ibrutinib-treated CLL. Only in-frame clones appear in the TCRdb table, and some are missing; sequencing was by immunoSEQ multiplex PCR. Among more than 85,000 clones listed, more than 70% were seen once. The material sequenced was PBMCs, taken after 24 months of ibrutinib treatment. Receptors originate from a human donor with chronic lymphocytic leukemia. Both conserved end residues are part of each CDR3. D genes are given only for firm matches. Expanded clones get a size class; other rows say once, few or many, or leave the size out.

cdr3_aa	cdr3_nt	v_call	j_call	cdr3_length	d_call	clone_size
CASSLEAITEAFF	TGTGCCAGCAGCTTAGAAGCGATCACTGAAGCTTTCTTT	TRBV11-2	TRBJ1-1	13	NA	once
CSVKDRLNEKLFF	TGCAGCGTAAAGGACAGACTTAATGAAAAACTGTTTTTT	TRBV29-1	TRBJ1-4	13	NA	NA
CASSRVQGSNQPQHF	TGTGCCAGCAGCAGAGTACAGGGTAGCAATCAGCCCCAGCATTTT	TRBV5-6	TRBJ1-5	15	NA	NA
CASSLEGPPQEQFF	TGTGCCAGCAGCTTAGAAGGACCACCCCAGGAGCAGTTCTTC	TRBV7-9	TRBJ2-1	14	NA	NA
CASSPGTRETQYF	TGTGCCAGCTCCCCCGGGACGCGGGAGACCCAGTACTTC	TRBV18	TRBJ2-5	13	NA	NA
CASNTDRPFAVNQPQHF	TGTGCCAGCAATACGGACAGACCGTTTGCAGTCAATCAGCCCCAGCATTTT	TRBV28	TRBJ1-5	17	NA	NA
CASSVPSLAGNEQFF	TGTGCCAGCAGCGTACCGTCCCTAGCGGGAAACGAGCAGTTCTTC	TRBV2	TRBJ2-1	15	TRBD2	NA
CAWSGSGTENIQYF	TGTGCCTGGAGCGGTTCGGGGACGGAAAACATTCAGTACTTC	TRBV30	TRBJ2-4	14	NA	NA
CASSLGYEQYF	TGTGCCAGCAGCTTGGGATACGAGCAGTACTTC	TRBV5-6	TRBJ2-7	11	NA	NA
CASSFMPGQGNYGYTF	TGTGCCAGCAGTTTTATGCCTGGACAGGGGAACTATGGCTACACCTTC	TRBV28	TRBJ1-2	16	TRBD1	NA
CASSHRQGHEQYF	TGTGCCAGCAGTCATAGACAGGGTCACGAGCAGTACTTC	TRBV27	TRBJ2-7	13	TRBD1	NA
CASSPRQRENQPQHF	TGTGCCAGCTCACCACGACAGAGAGAAAATCAGCCCCAGCATTTT	TRBV18	TRBJ1-5	15	NA	NA
CAISEPQGMNTEAFF	TGTGCCATCAGTGAGCCTCAGGGGATGAACACTGAAGCTTTCTTT	TRBV10-3	TRBJ1-1	15	NA	NA
CASSRGLASETQYF	TGTGCCAGCAGTCGGGGACTAGCGTCCGAGACCCAGTACTTC	TRBV2	TRBJ2-5	14	TRBD2	NA
CASSQDTQSQGNEQFF	TGTGCCAGCAGCCAAGATACACAGTCTCAGGGGAATGAGCAGTTCTTC	TRBV4-2	TRBJ2-1	16	NA	large
CASSQELVTSSYEQYF	TGCGCCAGCAGCCAAGAACTTGTGACAAGCTCCTACGAGCAGTACTTC	TRBV4-3	TRBJ2-7	16	NA	NA
CASSPFGDRAPDTQYF	TGTGCCAGCAGTCCCTTCGGGGACAGGGCCCCAGATACGCAGTATTTT	TRBV7-9	TRBJ2-3	16	TRBD1	NA
CASSKRTVSYEQYF	TGTGCCAGCAGCAAGAGGACAGTGTCCTACGAGCAGTACTTC	TRBV21-1	TRBJ2-7	14	NA	few
CASSLRAGNSNTGELFF	TGTGCCAGCAGCCTAAGGGCCGGCAACTCGAACACCGGGGAGCTGTTTTTT	TRBV7-3	TRBJ2-2	17	NA	NA
CASSLTEVTEAFF	TGTGCCAGCAGCCTGACTGAGGTCACTGAAGCTTTCTTT	TRBV11-1	TRBJ1-1	13	NA	NA
CASRDRATYNEQFF	TGTGCCAGCAGAGACAGGGCAACCTACAATGAGCAGTTCTTC	TRBV27	TRBJ2-1	14	TRBD1	once
CASSVTGWAFF	TGTGCCAGCAGTGTGACAGGATGGGCTTTCTTT	TRBV28	TRBJ1-1	11	NA	NA
CASSESEVHNEQFF	TGTGCCAGCAGTGAGAGTGAGGTCCACAATGAGCAGTTCTTC	TRBV6-1	TRBJ2-1	14	NA	NA
CASRATGGQNSPLHF	TGTGCCAGCAGGGCGACAGGGGGCCAGAATTCACCCCTCCACTTT	TRBV2	TRBJ1-6	15	TRBD1	NA
CASSPRVADTQYF	TGTGCCAGCAGCCCCCGGGTAGCCGATACGCAGTATTTT	TRBV7-2	TRBJ2-3	13	NA	once
CSVEDRLSSGNTIYF	TGCAGCGTTGAAGACAGGTTGTCCTCTGGAAACACCATATATTTT	TRBV29-1	TRBJ1-3	15	NA	NA
CASSSRTGGLKLFF	TGTGCCAGCAGCTCCCGGACAGGGGGTTTAAAACTGTTTTTT	TRBV7-9	TRBJ1-4	14	TRBD1	NA
CAWSLRGGASDTQYF	TGTGCCTGGAGCCTTCGGGGGGGGGCATCAGATACGCAGTATTTT	TRBV30	TRBJ2-3	15	TRBD2	NA
CASSVTGDTGELFF	TGTGCCAGCAGTGTGACAGGGGACACCGGGGAGCTGTTTTTT	TRBV25-1	TRBJ2-2	14	TRBD1	NA
CASSQGWTGPYEQYF	TGCGCCAGCAGCCAAGGGTGGACAGGACCCTACGAGCAGTACTTC	TRBV4-1	TRBJ2-7	15	TRBD1	NA
CASSGSVGQGGGYEQYF	TGTGCCAGCAGCGGTAGCGTAGGACAGGGCGGCGGCTACGAGCAGTACTTC	TRBV9	TRBJ2-7	17	TRBD1	NA
CASSLVGSSGSGNTIYF	TGTGCCAGCAGCTTAGTAGGTTCCAGCGGCTCTGGAAACACCATATATTTT	TRBV7-8	TRBJ1-3	17	NA	NA
CASSGRDYRNEQFF	TGCGCCAGCAGCGGCCGGGACTATAGGAATGAGCAGTTCTTC	TRBV5-1	TRBJ2-1	14	TRBD2	NA
CAAGTGVNEQFF	TGTGCTGCCGGGACTGGGGTCAATGAGCAGTTCTTC	TRBV6-1	TRBJ2-1	12	NA	NA
CASSSPGSGNTIYF	TGTGCCAGCAGTTCCCCAGGCAGTGGAAACACCATATATTTT	TRBV28	TRBJ1-3	14	NA	NA
CASSIGLAETQYF	TGTGCCAGCAGCATAGGACTAGCCGAGACCCAGTACTTC	TRBV7-6	TRBJ2-5	13	TRBD2	NA
CASSLASGRGSNEQFF	TGTGCCAGCAGCTTGGCTAGCGGGAGAGGGAGCAATGAGCAGTTCTTC	TRBV7-3	TRBJ2-1	16	TRBD2	NA
CASSVSPLPYEQYF	TGTGCCAGCAGCGTGAGTCCCCTACCCTACGAGCAGTACTTC	TRBV9	TRBJ2-7	14	NA	once
CASSKGTGGGYGYTF	TGTGCCAGCAGCAAGGGGACAGGGGGCGGCTATGGCTACACCTTC	TRBV28	TRBJ1-2	15	TRBD1	NA
CASSASGPNQPQHF	TGTGCCAGCAGTGCCTCAGGGCCAAATCAGCCCCAGCATTTT	TRBV6-1	TRBJ1-5	14	NA	NA
CASIADSRYDGYTF	TGTGCCAGTATCGCAGACAGCCGCTATGATGGCTACACCTTC	TRBV19	TRBJ1-2	14	NA	NA